One sample yielded the 26 T cell receptor beta chains listed below, sequenced in a study of T cells expressing NK-cell markers. From its re-call of the 5' RACE reads, TCRdb lists each CDR3 protein once, without DNA. Its listing shows 3,000 to 3,500 distinct CDR3 sequences. Sequenced sample: blood T cells: a sorted CD56 or NKG2C T cell subset, CD4+ or CD8+ T cells, or bulk PBMC T cells (not recorded which). Source of these receptors: a woman in her late teens or twenties in good health.

The rearrangement uses TRBV6-4 and TRBJ2-3; TCRdb lists TRBD1, though no DNA is available to test this call. Germline CDR1 and CDR2: MRHNA and SNTAGT. The CDR3 runs to 16 residues. CDR3 in amino acids: CASSGRDTSSTDTQYF.

The chain joins TRBV18 to TRBJ2-1; TCRdb indicates TRBD2, and absent DNA this call remains unverified. The CDR3 sequence is 16 residues long. Germline V CDR1 and CDR2: KGHSH, LQKENI. CDR3: CASSMPAGGPKGEQFF.

The V call is TRBV12-3 or TRBV12-4, the J call TRBJ2-1; TCRdb's D call, TRBD2, is unchecked because there is no DNA. The CDR3 loop spans 15 amino acids. The CDR3 here is CASTNRRDNRGEQFF.

The J gene is TRBJ2-1, the V gene TRBV14; the TRBD2 assignment by TCRdb is unverifiable without DNA. The CDR3 totals 14 residues. From germline, CDR1 is SGHDN and CDR2 FVKESK. The CDR3 protein is CASSPKAASGEQFF.

The genes are TRBV20-1 and TRBJ2-1. The CDR3 loop spans 14 amino acids. Per germline, CDR1 DFQATT and CDR2 SNEGSKA (reference sequence). The CDR3 reads CSAREASDYNEQFF.

The chain is built from TRBV20-1 and TRBJ1-6; TCRdb outputs TRBD1, but without DNA this stays unchecked. The CDR3 is 14 residues long. The germline CDR1 and CDR2 sequences are DFQATT and SNEGSKA (reference sequence). CDR3 residues: CSASRQGVDSPLHF.

This chain uses TRBV4-3 with TRBJ2-7; absent DNA, TCRdb's TRBD2 call cannot be checked. Germline lookup yields CDR1 LGHNA and CDR2 YSLEER. This CDR3 spans 15 amino acids. CDR3 residues: CASSQRLAESYEQYF.

By frequency, this clonotype registers medium-sized (0.01 to 0.1%). The chain joins TRBV20-1 to TRBJ2-1; lacking DNA, the TRBD1 call made by TCRdb goes unchecked. CDR3 size: 14 residues. CDR1 DFQATT and CDR2 SNEGSKA come from the germline V gene (reference sequence). The CDR3 sequence is CSARGDRQNNEQFF.

This clonotype is deemed medium-sized (0.01 to 0.1%) by its frequency. V and J are TRBV11-2 and TRBJ2-1; TCRdb outputs TRBD2, but without DNA this stays unchecked. This CDR3 comprises 15 residues. The germline CDR1 and CDR2 sequences are SGHAT and FQNNGV. The CDR3 loop reads CASSLGSGSHNEQFF. Combining the CDR3 with reference TRBV11-2 and TRBJ2-1 gives the whole variable domain EAGVAQSPRYKIIEKRQSVAFWCNPISGHATLYWYQQILGQGPKLLIQFQNNGVVDDSQLPKDRFSAERLKGVDSTLKIQPAKLEDSAVYLCASSLGSGSHNEQFFGPGTRLTVL.

This clonotype counts as medium-sized by frequency. This sequence joins TRBV10-3 and TRBJ2-1; with no DNA, the TCRdb D assignment of TRBD1 cannot be verified. The CDR3 sequence is 16 residues long. The germline V gene encodes CDR1 ENHRY and CDR2 SYGVKD. CDR3 residues: CAIAHPGTGPDNEQFF.

This chain uses TRBV20-1 with TRBJ2-1; TCRdb names TRBD2, which stays unverified in the absence of DNA. Per germline, CDR1 DFQATT and CDR2 SNEGSKA (reference sequence). CDR3 length equals 15 residues. The CDR3 sequence is CSAIRGTPEGNEQFF.

The chain has TRBV10-2 and TRBJ2-7; the TRBD1 assignment by TCRdb is unverifiable without DNA. Germline lookup yields CDR1 WSHSY and CDR2 SAAADI. CDR3 length: 14 residues. The CDR3 is CASSESSRGWEQYF.

This chain uses TRBV25-1 with TRBJ1-2; the D call from TCRdb, TRBD1, cannot be confirmed without DNA. This CDR3 comprises 13 residues. CDR1 MGHDK and CDR2 SYGVNS come from the germline V gene. The CDR3: CASSAGDAGGYTF.

This clonotype registers medium-sized by frequency. The genes are TRBV20-1 and TRBJ2-1. This CDR3 region has 16 residues. In germline, CDR1 is DFQATT, CDR2 SNEGSKA (reference sequence). CDR3 protein: CSARDLQGSSYNEQFF.

This clonotype is medium-sized by frequency. The chain couples TRBV12-3 or TRBV12-4 to TRBJ1-1. This CDR3 region has 15 residues. This chain's CDR3 is CASSSYKSGNTEAFF.

The chain uses TRBV7-2 and TRBJ2-3; TCRdb designates TRBD2, a call that cannot be tested without DNA. The V gene's germline CDR1 is SGHTA and CDR2 FQGNSA. The CDR3 consists of 16 residues. CDR3 sequence: CASSRLAGGQGDTQYF.

Measured by frequency, this clonotype is medium-sized (0.01 to 0.1%). V and J are TRBV7-2 and TRBJ2-7; TCRdb's assignment of TRBD1 cannot be checked, as there is no DNA. Germline V gene data show CDR1 as SGHTA and CDR2 as FQGNSA. CDR3 length equals 12 residues. CDR3 region: CASSLRGLEQYF.

CDR3: CSARRTDLNEKLFF. V and J are TRBV20-1 and TRBJ1-4. The CDR3 is made up of 14 amino acids. Germline V CDR1 and CDR2: DFQATT, SNEGSKA (reference sequence).

The V and J genes are TRBV27 and TRBJ2-5. Germline values: CDR1 MNHEY, CDR2 SMNVEV (reference sequence). The CDR3 has 12 residues. CDR3 protein: CASISPQETQYF.

This chain connects TRBV7-9 to TRBJ2-3; there is no DNA to check the TCRdb D call of TRBD2. The CDR3 runs to 15 residues. CDR1 is SEHNR, CDR2 FQNEAQ, per germline (reference sequence). The CDR3 is CASSAGTTRTDTQYF.

V and J are TRBV20-1 and TRBJ2-7; TCRdb returns TRBD2, unconfirmable since there is no DNA. Germline V CDR1 and CDR2: DFQATT, SNEGSKA (reference sequence). This CDR3 spans 13 amino acids. The CDR3 protein is CSARGTSGSEQYF.

The J gene is TRBJ2-3, the V gene TRBV5-1. Germline values: CDR1 SGHRS, CDR2 YFSETQ. The CDR3 spans 15 residues. CDR3 loop: CASSLAKVMTDTQYF. The full variable domain, its missing parts supplied by reference TRBV5-1 and TRBJ2-3, is KAGVTQTPRYLIKTRGQQVTLSCSPISGHRSVSWYQQTPGQGLQFLFEYFSETQRNKGNFPGRFSGRQFSNSRSEMNVSTLELGDSALYLCASSLAKVMTDTQYFGPGTRLTVL.

J is TRBJ2-7 and V is TRBV20-1. This CDR3 has 14 amino acids. Germline lookup yields CDR1 DFQATT and CDR2 SNEGSKA (reference sequence). This chain's CDR3 is CSASQSTEPYEQYF.

The J gene is TRBJ1-1, the V gene TRBV29-1; the D call of TRBD1 rests on TCRdb alone, since no DNA is present to check it. CDR3 size: 13 residues. Germline values: CDR1 SQVTM, CDR2 ANQGSEA. The CDR3 sequence: CSVEETGRGDAFF.

The rearrangement uses TRBV9 and TRBJ1-4; TCRdb reports TRBD1, a call that lacks DNA to check it against. CDR1 SGDLS and CDR2 YYNGEE come from the germline V gene. This CDR3 spans 18 amino acids. CDR3 protein: CASSVVLVLDRVYEKLFF.

The chain joins TRBV30 to TRBJ1-1. This CDR3 comprises 11 residues. Germline CDR1 and CDR2: GTSNPN and SVGIG (reference sequence). CDR3 amino acids: CAWSGQSEAFF.